The 20 T cell receptor beta chains below come from one sample, sequenced in a study of identical twins. TCRdb re-derived calls from the 5' RACE reads in MiXCR, one entry per CDR3 protein. Of about 500,000 distinct CDR3 sequences in the sample, roughly an eighth are singletons; the top ten hold about 1%. This same sample was also taken into another study, of yellow fever vaccine responses in identical twins.

The sequencing input was CD4+ T cells sorted from blood. The receptors come from a woman in her late teens or twenties in good health.

On this clonotype: A much larger clone sits a single nucleotide away, making a read error possible. The chain recombines TRBV3-1 with TRBJ2-7, with no clear D. This CDR3 has 17 amino acids. CDR1 and CDR2 (germline): LGHDT, YNNKEL (reference sequence). Written as DNA, the CDR3 is TGTACCAGCAGCAACCCTCCCGGCCCCACTTACCCCTACGAGCAGTACTTC. Translation gives CTSSNPPGPTYPYEQYF.

The V and J genes are TRBV12-3 or TRBV12-4 and TRBJ2-5, with a possible D match to TRBD2 (5 bases). V lost 3 bases and J 9 bases, leaving 11 bases between the germline ends. The CDR3 contains 12 residues. The CDR3 nucleotides are TGTGCCAGCAGTTTCCCCACGGGGTCCCAGTACTTC. Amino acids: CASSFPTGSQYF.

J is TRBJ2-5 and V is TRBV20-1; 11 nucleotides agree with TRBD2. The CDR3 has 15 amino acids. V dropped 5 bases and J dropped 1; count of bases not matched to a gene: 6. In germline, CDR1 is DFQATT, CDR2 SNEGSKA (reference sequence). The CDR3 is CSASAGTSGQETQYF. In DNA, the CDR3 is TGCAGTGCTTCCGCCGGGACTAGCGGCCAAGAGACCCAGTACTTC.

This clonotype was counted between two and nine times. The V gene is TRBV28, the J gene TRBJ2-7, with 9 nucleotides matching TRBD1. The germline CDR1 and CDR2 sequences are MDHEN and SYDVKM. Losses at the gene ends were 6 bases for V and 2 bases for J; bases not matched to a gene: 11. The CDR3 covers 16 residues. CDR3 nucleotide sequence: TGTGCCAGCAGGGGGTGGGGGACAGGGACAACCTACGAGCAGTACTTC. It translates to CASRGWGTGTTYEQYF.

This clonotype was observed a handful of times. CDR3: CASSLGLAGIYNEQFF. CDR3 DNA sequence: TGTGCCAGCAGCTTAGGGCTAGCGGGCATATACAATGAGCAGTTCTTC. The chain combines TRBV11-1 with TRBJ2-1; 8 bases are a match to TRBD2. Trimming cost V 1 base and J 4 bases; bases outside gene matches: 6. Germline CDR1 and CDR2: SGHAT and FQDESV (reference sequence). The CDR3 loop spans 16 amino acids.

The chain couples TRBV20-1 to TRBJ2-1; no firm D call. Trimming took 4 bases from V and 5 from J, leaving 3 bases between them. CDR1 and CDR2 (germline): DFQATT, SNEGSKA (reference sequence). CDR3 size: 10 residues. The CDR3 loop is CSAINNEQFF. The CDR3, as DNA: TGCAGTGCTATCAACAATGAGCAGTTCTTC.

There are a few counts of this clonotype. CDR3 DNA sequence: TGTGCCAGCAGCTTAGAACAGCAAGAGACCCAGTACTTC. The encoded protein is CASSLEQQETQYF. The chain recombines TRBV11-2 with TRBJ2-5; unclear D gene. V was trimmed by 0 bases and J by 2 bases, leaving 4 bases between them. The germline CDR1 and CDR2 sequences are SGHAT and FQNNGV. This CDR3 contains 13 residues. The whole variable domain, filled in from reference TRBV11-2 and TRBJ2-5, reads EAGVAQSPRYKIIEKRQSVAFWCNPISGHATLYWYQQILGQGPKLLIQFQNNGVVDDSQLPKDRFSAERLKGVDSTLKIQPAKLEDSAVYLCASSLEQQETQYFGPGTRLLVL.

This clonotype has just a few counts. The gene calls are TRBV6-5 and TRBJ2-7; 11 nucleotides line up with TRBD1. J lost 2 bases, V lost 0 bases, and 3 bases had no gene match. The CDR3 has 16 residues. Germline lookup yields CDR1 MNHEY and CDR2 SVGAGI. CDR3 in amino acids: CASSYSGTGGTYEQYF. CDR3 sequence (DNA): TGTGCCAGCAGTTACTCGGGGACAGGGGGAACCTACGAGCAGTACTTC.

The chain links TRBV19 to TRBJ2-1; TRBD2 matches 8 bases. CDR1 and CDR2 from the germline V gene are LNHDA and SQIVND (reference sequence). Trimming at V came to 4 bases and at J to 1 base, leaving 6 bases not matched to a gene. This CDR3 has 16 residues. The CDR3 nucleotides are TGTGCCAGTAGTACAACACTAGCGGCTTCCTACAATGAGCAGTTCTTC. This translates into CASSTTLAASYNEQFF. Full variable domain (remainder filled in from reference TRBV19 and TRBJ2-1): DGGITQSPKYLFRKEGQNVTLSCEQNLNHDAMYWYRQDPGQGLRLIYYSQIVNDFQKGDIAEGYSVSREKKESFPLTVTSAQKNPTAFYLCASSTTLAASYNEQFFGPGTRLTVL.

This clonotype was counted ten times or more. V usage is TRBV7-6 and J usage is TRBJ2-3; the D gene is possibly TRBD2 (6 bases). Germline CDR1 and CDR2: SGHVS and FNYEAQ. V lost 4 bases and J 6 bases, leaving 17 bases between the germline ends. CDR3 length: 15 amino acids. The CDR3 coding sequence is TGTGCCAGCAGCTATGGAGGCAGAGGGAGGGATACGCAGTATTTT. Residues: CASSYGGRGRDTQYF.

This clonotype has just a few counts. V and J are TRBV18 and TRBJ1-3; TRBD1 might be the D (5 bases). The CDR3 totals 17 residues. Germline lookup yields CDR1 KGHSH and CDR2 LQKENI. V was clipped by 3 bases and J by 1 base, with 16 bases between them. In DNA form, the CDR3 reads TGTGCCAGCTCACCGAATTCAGGGACTAAGTCTGGAAACACCATATATTTT. Translation gives CASSPNSGTKSGNTIYF. Full variable domain (rest looked up from reference TRBV18 and TRBJ1-3): NAGVMQNPRHLVRRRGQEARLRCSPMKGHSHVYWYRQLPEEGLKFMVYLQKENIIDESGMPKERFSAEFPKEGPSILRIQQVVRGDSAAYFCASSPNSGTKSGNTIYFGEGSWLTVV.

The chain combines TRBV20-1 with TRBJ2-7; D gene ambiguous. The CDR3 consists of 15 residues. V was shortened by 0 bases and J by 0 bases, with 12 bases between the two germline ends. Germline V gives CDR1 DFQATT, CDR2 SNEGSKA (reference sequence). CDR3 coding DNA: TGCAGTGCTAGAGATGTGGGGATACCCTCCTACGAGCAGTACTTC. Translating it yields CSARDVGIPSYEQYF.

This clonotype was detected a few times. The chain couples TRBV20-1 to TRBJ2-3; D unclear. The CDR3 is made up of 15 amino acids. In germline, CDR1 is DFQATT, CDR2 SNEGSKA (reference sequence). V was cut by 3 bases and J by 5 bases, with 18 bases left in between. Here the CDR3 reads CSARPFASRVDTQYF. The CDR3 nucleotides read TGCAGTGCTAGGCCGTTTGCATCCCGGGTAGATACGCAGTATTTT.

This chain connects TRBV24-1 to TRBJ2-5; D is possibly TRBD2 (6 bases). The ends were cut back, 3 bases at V and 1 base at J, with 11 bases in the middle. This CDR3 comprises 15 residues. Germline V gene data show CDR1 as KGHDR and CDR2 as SFDVKD. Here the CDR3 DNA reads TGTGCCACCAGTGATCCGGACGGGGGCCAAGAGACCCAGTACTTC. It is translated as CATSDPDGGQETQYF.

The chain recombines TRBV5-1 with TRBJ2-6; D not resolved. The CDR3 consists of 16 residues. Trimming cost V 1 base and J 1 base, with 9 bases left between them. Germline V gene data show CDR1 as SGHRS and CDR2 as YFSETQ. CDR3 loop: CASSLTPKSGANVLTF. For the CDR3, the DNA is TGCGCCAGCAGCTTGACCCCAAAGTCTGGGGCCAACGTCCTGACTTTC.

This clonotype was counted between two and nine times. The chain is built from TRBV6-1 and TRBJ2-4; 10 nucleotides agree with TRBD2. CDR1 and CDR2 (germline): MNHNS, SASEGT. The CDR3 totals 17 residues. J gave up 3 bases and V 5 bases, and 10 bases lay outside the gene matches. The CDR3 region is CASSSPGLAEYKNIQYF. The DNA for the CDR3 is TGTGCCAGCAGTAGCCCCGGACTAGCGGAATACAAAAACATTCAGTACTTC.

This clonotype has at least ten counts. The CDR3 here is CASSLSKGAEETQYF. The CDR3 DNA sequence: TGTGCCAGCAGTTTATCGAAGGGGGCTGAAGAGACCCAGTACTTC. The gene calls are TRBV27 and TRBJ2-5; TRBD1 agrees at 7 bases. V dropped 0 bases and J dropped 3; count of bases not matched to a gene: 4. Germline CDR1 is MNHEY and CDR2 is SMNVEV (reference sequence). The CDR3 contains 15 residues.

The J gene is TRBJ2-1, the V gene TRBV7-9; the D is unclear. Germline lookup yields CDR1 SEHNR and CDR2 FQNEAQ (reference sequence). The CDR3 has 11 amino acids. The ends were cut back, 3 bases at V and 8 bases at J, with 5 bases in the middle. The CDR3: CASSFSDEQFF. CDR3 DNA sequence: TGTGCCAGCAGCTTTTCCGATGAGCAGTTCTTC.

This clonotype was seen a few times. The chain carries TRBV6-1 and TRBJ1-2, with 8 bases fitting TRBD1. The length of the CDR3 is 13 residues. The germline CDR1 and CDR2 sequences are MNHNS and SASEGT. V was pared by 11 bases and J by 7 bases, with 12 bases of the junction left unmatched. The DNA of the CDR3 is TGTGCCGGATTGGACAGGGCGGCTGTTGGCTACACCTTC. This gives the protein CAGLDRAAVGYTF.

The chain carries TRBV20-1 and TRBJ2-7, with no clear D. Trimming took 6 bases from V and 5 from J, leaving 17 bases between them. In germline, CDR1 is DFQATT, CDR2 SNEGSKA (reference sequence). CDR3 length equals 13 residues. The CDR3: CSALEPAIHEQYF. The CDR3 region has the DNA TGCAGTGCCCTTGAACCCGCAATCCACGAGCAGTACTTC.